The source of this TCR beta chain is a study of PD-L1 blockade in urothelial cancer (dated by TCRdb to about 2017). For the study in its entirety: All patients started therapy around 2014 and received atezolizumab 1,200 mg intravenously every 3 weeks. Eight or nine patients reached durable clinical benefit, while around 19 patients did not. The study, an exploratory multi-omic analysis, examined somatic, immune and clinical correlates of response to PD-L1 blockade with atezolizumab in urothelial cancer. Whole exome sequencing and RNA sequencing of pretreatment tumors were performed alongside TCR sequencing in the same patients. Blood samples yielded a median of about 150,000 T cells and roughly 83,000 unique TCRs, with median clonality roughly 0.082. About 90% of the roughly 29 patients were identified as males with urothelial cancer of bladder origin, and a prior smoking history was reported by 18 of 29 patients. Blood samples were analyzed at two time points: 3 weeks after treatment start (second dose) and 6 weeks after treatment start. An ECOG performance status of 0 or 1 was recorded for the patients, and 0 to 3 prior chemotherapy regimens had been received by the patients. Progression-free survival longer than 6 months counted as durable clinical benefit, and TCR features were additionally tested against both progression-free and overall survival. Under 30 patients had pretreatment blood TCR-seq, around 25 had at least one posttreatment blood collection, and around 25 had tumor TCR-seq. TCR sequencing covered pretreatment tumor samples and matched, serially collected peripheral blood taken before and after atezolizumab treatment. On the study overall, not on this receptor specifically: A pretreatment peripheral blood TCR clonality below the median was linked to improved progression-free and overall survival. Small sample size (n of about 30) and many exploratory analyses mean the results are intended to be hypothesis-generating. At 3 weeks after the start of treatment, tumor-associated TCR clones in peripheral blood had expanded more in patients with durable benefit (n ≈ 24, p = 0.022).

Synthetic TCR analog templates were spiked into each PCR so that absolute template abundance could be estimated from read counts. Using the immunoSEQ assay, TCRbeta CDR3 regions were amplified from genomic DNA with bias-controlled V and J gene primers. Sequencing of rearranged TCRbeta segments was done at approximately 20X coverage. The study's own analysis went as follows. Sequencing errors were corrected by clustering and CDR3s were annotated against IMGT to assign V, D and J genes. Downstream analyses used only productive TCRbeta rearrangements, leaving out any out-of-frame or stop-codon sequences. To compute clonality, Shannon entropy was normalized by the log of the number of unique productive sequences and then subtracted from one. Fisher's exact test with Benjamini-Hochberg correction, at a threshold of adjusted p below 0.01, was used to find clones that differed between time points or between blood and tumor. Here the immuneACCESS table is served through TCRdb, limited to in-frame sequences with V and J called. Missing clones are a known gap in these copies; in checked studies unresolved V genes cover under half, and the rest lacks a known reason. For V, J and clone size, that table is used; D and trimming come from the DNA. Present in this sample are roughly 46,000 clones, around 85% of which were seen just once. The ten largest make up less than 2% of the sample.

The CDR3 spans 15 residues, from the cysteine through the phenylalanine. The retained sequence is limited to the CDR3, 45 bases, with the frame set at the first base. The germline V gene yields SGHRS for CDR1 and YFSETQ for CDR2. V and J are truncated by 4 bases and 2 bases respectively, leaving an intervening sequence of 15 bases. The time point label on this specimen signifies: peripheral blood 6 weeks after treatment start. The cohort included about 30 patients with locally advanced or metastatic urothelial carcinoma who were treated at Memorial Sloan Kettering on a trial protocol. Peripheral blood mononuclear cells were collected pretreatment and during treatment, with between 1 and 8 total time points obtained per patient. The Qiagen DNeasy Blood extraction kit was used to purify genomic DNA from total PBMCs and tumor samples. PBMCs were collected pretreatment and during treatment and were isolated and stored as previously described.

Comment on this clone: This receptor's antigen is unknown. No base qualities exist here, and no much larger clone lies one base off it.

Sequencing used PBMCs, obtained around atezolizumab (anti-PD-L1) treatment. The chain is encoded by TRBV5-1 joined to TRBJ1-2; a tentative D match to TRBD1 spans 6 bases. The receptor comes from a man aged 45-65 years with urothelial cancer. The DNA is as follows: TGCGCCAGCAGCCTGGGCGCGGGGGCGAACTATGGCTACACCTTC. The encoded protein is CASSLGAGANYGYTF.